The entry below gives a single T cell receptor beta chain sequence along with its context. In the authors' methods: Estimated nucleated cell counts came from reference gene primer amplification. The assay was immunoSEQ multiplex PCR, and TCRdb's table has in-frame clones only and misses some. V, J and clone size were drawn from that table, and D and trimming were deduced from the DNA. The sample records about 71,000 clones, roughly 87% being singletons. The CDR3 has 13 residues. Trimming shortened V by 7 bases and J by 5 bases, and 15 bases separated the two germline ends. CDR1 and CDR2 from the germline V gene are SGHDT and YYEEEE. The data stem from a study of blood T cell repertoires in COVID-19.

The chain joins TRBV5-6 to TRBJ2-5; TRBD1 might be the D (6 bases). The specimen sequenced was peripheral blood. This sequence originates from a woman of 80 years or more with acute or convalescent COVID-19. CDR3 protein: CASATWTVETQYF. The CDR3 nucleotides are TGTGCCAGCGCCACCTGGACAGTCGAGACCCAGTACTTC.